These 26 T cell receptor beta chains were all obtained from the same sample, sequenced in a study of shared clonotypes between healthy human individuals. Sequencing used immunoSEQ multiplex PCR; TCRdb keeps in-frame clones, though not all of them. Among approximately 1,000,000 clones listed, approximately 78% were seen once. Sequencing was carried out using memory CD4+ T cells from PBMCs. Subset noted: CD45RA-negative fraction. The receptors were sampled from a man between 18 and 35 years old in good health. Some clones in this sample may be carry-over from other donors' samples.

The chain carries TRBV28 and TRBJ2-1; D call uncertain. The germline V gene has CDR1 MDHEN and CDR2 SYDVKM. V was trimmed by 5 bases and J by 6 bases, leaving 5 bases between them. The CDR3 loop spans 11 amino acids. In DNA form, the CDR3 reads TGTGCCAGCAGTGACTCCAATGAGCAGTTCTTC. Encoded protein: CASSDSNEQFF.

CDR3 DNA: TGTGCCAGTAGTAAATGGAGCGCGAACACCGGGGAGCTGTTTTTT. As protein: CASSKWSANTGELFF. The V call is TRBV19, the J call TRBJ2-2; unclear D gene. This CDR3 has 15 amino acids. In germline, CDR1 is LNHDA, CDR2 SQIVND (reference sequence). The ends were cut back, 4 bases at V and 0 bases at J, with 9 bases in the middle.

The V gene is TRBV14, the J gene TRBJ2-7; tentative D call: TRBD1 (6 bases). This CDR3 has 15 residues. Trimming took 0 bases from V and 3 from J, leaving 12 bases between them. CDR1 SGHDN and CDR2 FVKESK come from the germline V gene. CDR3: CASSQDLARGYEQYF. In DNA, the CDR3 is TGTGCCAGCAGCCAAGATCTCGCCAGGGGCTACGAGCAGTACTTC.

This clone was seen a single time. The CDR3 coding sequence is TGCGCCAGCAGCTTGGTACAGGAGAACACCGGGGAGCTGTTTTTT. Protein: CASSLVQENTGELFF. The chain is built from TRBV5-1 and TRBJ2-2, with TRBD1 as a possible D gene (5 bases). The CDR3 spans 15 residues. CDR1 SGHRS and CDR2 YFSETQ come from the germline V gene. V dropped 0 bases and J dropped 1 base, with 7 bases sitting between them.

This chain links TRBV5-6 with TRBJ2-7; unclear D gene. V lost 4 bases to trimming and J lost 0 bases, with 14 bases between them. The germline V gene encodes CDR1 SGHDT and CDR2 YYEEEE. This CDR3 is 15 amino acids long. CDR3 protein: CASSLTLRSSYEQYF. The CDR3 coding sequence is TGTGCCAGCAGCCTTACTTTACGGAGCTCCTACGAGCAGTACTTC. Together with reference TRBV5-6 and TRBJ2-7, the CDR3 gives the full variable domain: DAGVTQSPTHLIKTRGQQVTLRCSPKSGHDTVSWYQQALGQGPQFIFQYYEEEERQRGNFPDRFSGHQFPNYSSELNVNALLLGDSALYLCASSLTLRSSYEQYFGPGTRLTVT.

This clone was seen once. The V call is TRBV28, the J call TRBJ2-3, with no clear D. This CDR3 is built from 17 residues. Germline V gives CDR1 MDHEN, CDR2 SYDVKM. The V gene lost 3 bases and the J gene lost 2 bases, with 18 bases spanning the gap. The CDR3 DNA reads TGTGCCAGCAGTTTTTCATCGTGGCGTACGTCCACAGATACGCAGTATTTT. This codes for CASSFSSWRTSTDTQYF.

This chain's CDR3 is CASSIYKSAKLFF. CDR3 sequence (DNA): TGTGCCAGCAGTATCTACAAATCTGCAAAACTGTTTTTT. The chain combines TRBV27 with TRBJ1-4, with D hard to call. CDR1 MNHEY and CDR2 SMNVEV come from the germline V gene (reference sequence). Trimming removed 5 bases at V and 10 bases at J, with 14 bases between. The CDR3 covers 13 residues.

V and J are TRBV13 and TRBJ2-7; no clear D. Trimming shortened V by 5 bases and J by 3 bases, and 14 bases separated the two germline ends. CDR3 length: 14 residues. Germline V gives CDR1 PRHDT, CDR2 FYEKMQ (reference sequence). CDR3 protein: CASSRLGIFYEQYF. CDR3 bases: TGTGCCAGCAGCCGCTTGGGAATTTTCTACGAGCAGTACTTC.

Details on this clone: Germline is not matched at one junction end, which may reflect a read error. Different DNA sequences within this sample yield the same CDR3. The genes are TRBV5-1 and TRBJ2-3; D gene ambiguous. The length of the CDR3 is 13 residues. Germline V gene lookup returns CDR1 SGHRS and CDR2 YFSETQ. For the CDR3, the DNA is TGTGCCAGCAGCTTGTTAAGCACAGATACGCAGTATTTT. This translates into CASSLLSTDTQYF.

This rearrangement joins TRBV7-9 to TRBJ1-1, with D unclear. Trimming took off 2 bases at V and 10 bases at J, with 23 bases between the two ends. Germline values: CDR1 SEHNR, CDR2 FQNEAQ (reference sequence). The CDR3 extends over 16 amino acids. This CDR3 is CASSLHSTDLSRRAFF. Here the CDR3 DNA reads TGTGCCAGCAGCTTACATTCCACAGATTTATCGAGGAGAGCTTTCTTT. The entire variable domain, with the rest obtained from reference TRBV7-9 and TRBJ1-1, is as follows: DTGVSQNPRHKITKRGQNVTFRCDPISEHNRLYWYRQTLGQGPEFLTYFQNEAQLEKSRLLSDRFSAERPKGSFSTLEIQRTEQGDSAMYLCASSLHSTDLSRRAFFGQGTRLTVV.

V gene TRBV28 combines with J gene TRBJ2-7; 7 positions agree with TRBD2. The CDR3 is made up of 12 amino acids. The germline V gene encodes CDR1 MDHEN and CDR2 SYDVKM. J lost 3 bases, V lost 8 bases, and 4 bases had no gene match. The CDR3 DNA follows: TGTGCCAGCGGCCTAGCGGACTACGAGCAGTACTTC. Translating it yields CASGLADYEQYF.

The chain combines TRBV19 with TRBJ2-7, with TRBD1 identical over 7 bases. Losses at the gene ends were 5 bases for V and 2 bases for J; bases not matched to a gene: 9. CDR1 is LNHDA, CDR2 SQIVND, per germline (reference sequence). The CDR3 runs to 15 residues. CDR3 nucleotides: TGTGCCAGTAGTCCTTCCTCCGGGACAGCCTACGAGCAGTACTTC. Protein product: CASSPSSGTAYEQYF.

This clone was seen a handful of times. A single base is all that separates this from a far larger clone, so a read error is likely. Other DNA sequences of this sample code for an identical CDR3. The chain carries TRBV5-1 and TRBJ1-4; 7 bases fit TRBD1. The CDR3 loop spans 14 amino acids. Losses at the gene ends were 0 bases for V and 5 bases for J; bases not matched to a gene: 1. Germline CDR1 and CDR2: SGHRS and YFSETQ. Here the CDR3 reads CASSLGQGNEKLFF. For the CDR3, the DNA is TGCGCCAGCAGCTTGGGACAGGGAAATGAAAAACTGTTTTTT.

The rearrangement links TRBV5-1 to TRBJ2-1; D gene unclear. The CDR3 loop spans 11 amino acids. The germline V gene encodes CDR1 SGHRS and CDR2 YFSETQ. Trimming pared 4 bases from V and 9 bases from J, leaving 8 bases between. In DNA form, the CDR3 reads TGCGCCAGCAGCCCCGACTTTGAGCAGTTCTTC. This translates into CASSPDFEQFF.

CDR3 residues: CASSLARGNSRQPQHF. DNA for the CDR3: TGTGCCAGCAGCTTAGCGCGGGGAAACAGCCGTCAGCCCCAGCATTTT. The V gene is TRBV7-8, the J gene TRBJ1-5; D gene ambiguous. Germline CDR1 is SGHVS and CDR2 is FQNEAQ. This CDR3 is built from 16 residues. With 0 bases removed from V and 6 bases from J, the gap between germline ends came to 15 bases.

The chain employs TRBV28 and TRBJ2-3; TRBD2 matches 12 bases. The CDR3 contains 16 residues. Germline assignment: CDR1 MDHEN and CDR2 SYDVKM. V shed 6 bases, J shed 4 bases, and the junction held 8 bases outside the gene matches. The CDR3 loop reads CASRTLAGGGADTQYF. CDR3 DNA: TGTGCCAGCAGAACACTAGCGGGAGGAGGGGCAGATACGCAGTATTTT.

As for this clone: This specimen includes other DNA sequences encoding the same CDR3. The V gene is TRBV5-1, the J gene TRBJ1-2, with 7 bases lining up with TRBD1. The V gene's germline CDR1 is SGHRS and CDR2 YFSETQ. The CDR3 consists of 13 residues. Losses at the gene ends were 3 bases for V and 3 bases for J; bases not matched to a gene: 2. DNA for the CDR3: TGCGCCAGCAGCTCCCAGGGGGACTATGGCTACACCTTC. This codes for CASSSQGDYGYTF.

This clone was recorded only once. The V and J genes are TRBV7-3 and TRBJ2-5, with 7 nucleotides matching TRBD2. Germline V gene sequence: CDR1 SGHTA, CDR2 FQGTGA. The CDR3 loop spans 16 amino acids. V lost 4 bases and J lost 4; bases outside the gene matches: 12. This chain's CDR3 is CASSSGEGGSGETQYF. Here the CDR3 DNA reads TGTGCCAGCAGCTCGGGGGAAGGCGGGAGCGGAGAGACCCAGTACTTC.

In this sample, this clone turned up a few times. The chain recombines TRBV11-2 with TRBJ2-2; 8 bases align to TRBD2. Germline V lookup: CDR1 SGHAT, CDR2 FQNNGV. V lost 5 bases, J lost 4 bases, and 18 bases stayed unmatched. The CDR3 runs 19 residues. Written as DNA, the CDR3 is TGTGCCAGCAGCGTAGTTTGGGGGACGGGAGGGCCCTCCACCGGGGAGCTGTTTTTT. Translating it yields CASSVVWGTGGPSTGELFF.

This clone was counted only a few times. The CDR3 is CASSLAPRTGVHEQYF. The CDR3, as DNA: TGTGCCAGCAGTTTAGCCCCCCGGACAGGCGTCCACGAGCAGTACTTC. The V and J genes are TRBV28 and TRBJ2-7, with 7 bases matching TRBD1. With 2 bases clipped from V and 5 bases from J, the junction kept 12 bases outside the gene matches. This CDR3 region has 16 residues. Germline lookup yields CDR1 MDHEN and CDR2 SYDVKM.

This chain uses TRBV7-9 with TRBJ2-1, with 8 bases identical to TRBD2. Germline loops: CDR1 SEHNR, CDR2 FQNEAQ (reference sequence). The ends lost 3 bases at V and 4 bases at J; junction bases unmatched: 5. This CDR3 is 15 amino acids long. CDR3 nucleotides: TGTGCCAGCAGCTTTGAAGCGGGGGTTTACAATGAGCAGTTCTTC. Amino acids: CASSFEAGVYNEQFF.

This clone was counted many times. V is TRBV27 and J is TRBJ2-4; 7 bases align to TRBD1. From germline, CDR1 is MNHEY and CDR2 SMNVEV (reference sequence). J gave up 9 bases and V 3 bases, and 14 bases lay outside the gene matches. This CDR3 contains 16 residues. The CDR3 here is CASSLYGTDTLGIQYF. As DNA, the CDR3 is TGTGCCAGCAGTTTGTATGGGACAGACACCCTGGGCATTCAGTACTTC.

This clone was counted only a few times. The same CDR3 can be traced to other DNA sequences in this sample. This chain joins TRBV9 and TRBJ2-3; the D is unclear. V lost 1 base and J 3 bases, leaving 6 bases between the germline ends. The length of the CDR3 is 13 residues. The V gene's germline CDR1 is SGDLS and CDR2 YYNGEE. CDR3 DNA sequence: TGTGCCAGCAGCGTACAAGGGACAGATACGCAGTATTTT. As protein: CASSVQGTDTQYF.

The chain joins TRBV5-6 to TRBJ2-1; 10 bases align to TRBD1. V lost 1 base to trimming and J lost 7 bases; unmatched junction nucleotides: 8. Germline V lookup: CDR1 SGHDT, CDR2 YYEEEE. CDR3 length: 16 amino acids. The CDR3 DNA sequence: TGTGCCAGCAGCTTGCCAGAGACAGGGGGCGGGAATGAGCAGTTCTTC. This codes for CASSLPETGGGNEQFF.

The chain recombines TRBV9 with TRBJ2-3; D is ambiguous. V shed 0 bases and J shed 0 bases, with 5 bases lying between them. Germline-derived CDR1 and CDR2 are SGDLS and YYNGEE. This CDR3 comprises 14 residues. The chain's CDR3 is CASSVAISTDTQYF. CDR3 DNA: TGTGCCAGCAGCGTAGCGATTAGCACAGATACGCAGTATTTT. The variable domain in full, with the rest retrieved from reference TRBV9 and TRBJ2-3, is DSGVTQTPKHLITATGQRVTLRCSPRSGDLSVYWYQQSLDQGLQFLIQYYNGEERAKGNILERFSAQQFPDLHSELNLSSLELGDSALYFCASSVAISTDTQYFGPGTRLTVL.

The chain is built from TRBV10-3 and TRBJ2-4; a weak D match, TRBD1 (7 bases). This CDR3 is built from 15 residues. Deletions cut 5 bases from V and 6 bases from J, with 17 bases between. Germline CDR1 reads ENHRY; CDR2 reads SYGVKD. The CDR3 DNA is TGTGCCATCAGTCCCCAGGAGGGGGCTGGAAACATTCAGTACTTC. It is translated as CAISPQEGAGNIQYF.